This T cell receptor (beta chain) was found in a study of cytomegalovirus exposure and HLA in healthy donors. V shed 3 bases and J 0 bases; nucleotides not matched to a gene: 2. CDR3 length: 16 amino acids. The germline CDR1 and CDR2 sequences are SGHRS and YFSETQ. This PCR relied on a set of 60 Vbeta primers and 13 Jbeta primers. Libraries were prepared by immunoSEQ multiplex PCR; TCRdb keeps only in-frame clonotypes and omits some of them. The data show roughly 140,000 clones, just under 70% seen once. About this clone itself: Its antigen is unidentified.

The study, taken as a whole, reports: Sequencing depth across donors, presence/absence analyses assumed, was roughly uniform. Some V segments (TRBV6-2 and TRBV6-3 among them) were excluded as indistinguishable.

This chain links TRBV5-1 with TRBJ2-6; 8 bases match TRBD1. The clonotype was recovered from a man aged 55 to 70 in good health and CMV-seronegative. Sequencing was done on a sample of PBMCs. The chain's CDR3 is CASSWTGSSGANVLTF. CDR3 bases: TGCGCCAGCAGCTGGACAGGGAGCTCTGGGGCCAACGTCCTGACTTTC.